This TCR beta chain was sequenced during a study of T cells after posttransplantation cyclophosphamide. General study findings and limits: Tissue-infiltrating T cells from skin or gut overlapped little with blood T cells. After PTCy, TRB diversity resembled that of CNI/methotrexate controls. Later blood repertoires were often dominated by clones from the donor CD8+ memory compartment.

Profiling relied on immunoSEQ multiplex PCR, and the TCRdb table lists in-frame clones only, not all of them. There are thousands of clones in the sample, none observed a single time. Ten or more counts support this clone. No antigen is known for it. J was trimmed by 5 bases and V by 4 bases; bases with no gene match: 10. This CDR3 has 15 amino acids. Germline lookup yields CDR1 SGHRS and CDR2 YFSETQ. A marrow graft followed busulfan-fludarabine conditioning, with cyclophosphamide on days +3 and +4. The clonotype originates from a young adult male patient who received an allogeneic stem cell transplant from an unrelated donor, was CMV-positive, and had acute and chronic GVHD. Some T cells may originate from the graft donor. The rearrangement joins TRBV5-1 to TRBJ1-2; TRBD1 matches 8 bases. Specimen: PBMCs, collected after allogeneic stem cell transplant with posttransplant cyclophosphamide. CDR3 DNA sequence: TGCGCCAGCAGCCTCCAACCCGGACAGGGATATGGCTACACCTTC. It specifies CASSLQPGQGYGYTF. Drawing the rest from reference TRBV5-1 and TRBJ1-2, the complete variable domain is KAGVTQTPRYLIKTRGQQVTLSCSPISGHRSVSWYQQTPGQGLQFLFEYFSETQRNKGNFPGRFSGRQFSNSRSEMNVSTLELGDSALYLCASSLQPGQGYGYTFGSGTRLTVV.